The entry below describes one T cell receptor (beta chain). Its antigen is undetermined. A read error may account for a junction end that differs from germline. Sequenced by immunoSEQ multiplex PCR; TCRdb stores in-frame clones only, minus some. The top ten clones hold 3.5% of a sample with about 72,000 clones, 70% to 85% of them seen once. The data derive from a study of early stage breast cancer tumors. Study-wide results and limits: Chain pairing and CD4, CD8 or FOXP3 expression were not captured. Tumor and normal breast were distinguished via blood comparison in 14 of 16 patients.

The sample comprised blood. The sequence was obtained from a person in their sixties with breast cancer.

The CDR3 DNA reads TGCAGCGTTGAAGATACAGGGGTGGCCCTACAATTC. Its translation is CSVEDTGVALQF. The chain joins TRBV29-1 to TRBJ2-7, with 7 bases that match TRBD1. Germline CDR1 reads SQVTM; CDR2 reads ANQGSEA. The CDR3 spans 12 residues.